This T cell receptor (beta chain) appears in the sequencing data of a study of T cell repertoires in cytomegalovirus infection. Background on the study: Based on public TCR beta signatures, there were indications of CMV infection and of a matching HLA type.

In this sample, this clonotype turned up many times. Antigen specificity is unknown. Looked up from germline, CDR1 is DFQATT and CDR2 is SNEGSKA (reference sequence). This CDR3 comprises 17 residues. V shed 2 bases and J 8 bases; nucleotides not matched to a gene: 13. TCRdb ran MiXCR on the reads and lists one entry per CDR3 protein. The sample yields more than 85,000 distinct CDR3 sequences, 16% seen once. Study observations and caveats: In two of eight donors, the top clonotype was HLA-C-restricted CMV-specific. Based on cumulative public TCR beta family frequency, carriers of CMV plus the relevant HLA were identified.

The chain is built from TRBV20-1 and TRBJ2-4; TRBD2 matches at 12 bases. The TCR was taken from a human donor in good health (CMV status not recorded). Some clones in this sample may be carry-over from other donors' samples. The sample consisted of PBMCs. CDR3 sequence: CSARPLAGGAIGHIQYF. Here the CDR3 DNA reads TGCAGTGCTAGACCCCTAGCGGGGGGGGCCATTGGACACATTCAGTACTTC.